One sample yielded the 25 T cell receptor beta chains listed below, sequenced in a study of identical twins. TCRdb redid the calling of the 5' RACE reads with MiXCR, one entry per CDR3 protein. In the table there are some 900,000 distinct CDR3 sequences, around 12% of which are singletons. The data also belong to a second study, concerning yellow fever vaccine responses in identical twins.

Sequences were obtained from PBMCs. These TCRs come from a woman aged 18-29 years in good health.

V usage is TRBV28 and J usage is TRBJ2-2; 8 bases map to TRBD2. CDR3 length: 15 residues. Per the germline V gene, CDR1 is MDHEN and CDR2 is SYDVKM. The junction had 6 bases not matched to a gene; V was cut back by 6 bases and J by 3 bases. CDR3: CASRRAGVDTGELFF. The CDR3, as DNA: TGTGCCAGCAGGAGAGCGGGAGTGGACACCGGGGAGCTGTTTTTT.

The chain links TRBV27 to TRBJ1-5; 10 bases agree with TRBD1. The CDR3 length is 14 residues. CDR1 and CDR2 from the germline V gene are MNHEY and SMNVEV (reference sequence). V lost 5 bases, J lost 7 bases, and 5 bases stayed unmatched. The CDR3: CASSRTGGSQPQHF. Here the CDR3 DNA reads TGTGCCAGCAGTCGGACAGGGGGGAGCCAGCCCCAGCATTTT.

In regard to this clonotype: The CDR3 does not close with the conserved phenylalanine or tryptophan, likely indicating a read error. The V call is TRBV19, the J call TRBJ2-7, with D perhaps matching TRBD2 (6 bases). The CDR3 has 15 residues. Trimming took off 3 bases at V and 3 bases at J, with 15 bases between the two ends. Germline V gene data show CDR1 as LNHDA and CDR2 as SQIVND (reference sequence). This chain's CDR3 is CASSISGSGIYEQYL. The CDR3 DNA is TGTGCCAGTAGTATCTCCGGGAGTGGGATCTACGAGCAGTACTTG.

The rearrangement joins TRBV7-9 to TRBJ1-1, with a tentative D call TRBD1 (5 bases). The V end was cut by 8 bases, the J end by 4 bases, with 17 bases between. This CDR3 is 14 amino acids long. Germline V gives CDR1 SEHNR, CDR2 FQNEAQ (reference sequence). The chain's CDR3 is CASELRELPTEAFF. The CDR3 DNA is TGTGCCAGCGAGCTCAGGGAATTACCCACTGAAGCTTTCTTT.

This clonotype was seen a handful of times. The chain links TRBV27 to TRBJ2-3; 12 bases agree with TRBD2. Germline V gene sequence: CDR1 MNHEY, CDR2 SMNVEV (reference sequence). The CDR3 totals 17 residues. Trimming removed 4 bases from V and 6 bases from J; junction bases left unmatched: 11. The CDR3 nucleotides read TGTGCCAGCAGTTACTCTAGCGGGAGGGGTGAAGGGGATACGCAGTATTTT. Translated, it gives CASSYSSGRGEGDTQYF.

This clonotype was detected only a few times. The rearrangement joins TRBV7-2 to TRBJ2-6; no firm D call. Between the trimmed V and J ends, which lost 3 bases and 0 bases, there was a span of 12 bases. The CDR3 has 17 residues. Per germline, CDR1 SGHTA and CDR2 FQGNSA. The DNA for the CDR3 is TGTGCCAGCAGCTTTAAGATGTTGAGCTCTGGGGCCAACGTCCTGACTTTC. It is translated as CASSFKMLSSGANVLTF.

The chain has TRBV2 and TRBJ1-2; D is possibly TRBD1 (5 bases). This CDR3 is 14 amino acids long. Trimming pared 6 bases from V and 0 bases from J, leaving 11 bases between. The V gene's germline CDR1 is SNHLY and CDR2 FYNNEI. The CDR3 nucleotides are TGTGCCAGCAGGGCAGGGACCCCTAACTATGGCTACACCTTC. Translating gives CASRAGTPNYGYTF.

This clonotype has a handful of counts. The chain recombines TRBV20-1 with TRBJ1-4, with D possibly TRBD1 on 6 matching bases. CDR1 is DFQATT and CDR2 is SNEGSKA in the germline V gene (reference sequence). This CDR3 region has 15 residues. Trimming removed 0 bases from V and 8 bases from J, with 16 bases in between. The CDR3 here is CSARDGGARNEKLFF. For the CDR3, the DNA is TGCAGTGCTAGAGATGGGGGGGCGCGAAACGAAAAACTGTTTTTT.

The chain's CDR3 is CASSLGPQVGDEQYV. DNA for the CDR3: TGTGCCAGCAGCTTAGGCCCGCAGGTCGGAGACGAGCAGTACGTC. The gene calls are TRBV7-7 and TRBJ2-7, with D unresolved. Trimming shortened V by 1 base and J by 5 bases, and 15 bases separated the two germline ends. The CDR3 runs 15 residues. Per germline, CDR1 SSHAT and CDR2 FNYEAQ (reference sequence).

This clonotype was counted many times. The rearrangement links TRBV20-1 to TRBJ1-1; D might be TRBD1 (6 bases). This CDR3 spans 13 amino acids. V was trimmed by 2 bases and J by 7 bases, leaving 14 bases between them. Germline CDR1 reads DFQATT; CDR2 reads SNEGSKA (reference sequence). CDR3 protein: CSARLTGPFEAFF. The CDR3 nucleotides are TGCAGTGCTAGATTGACAGGACCCTTTGAAGCTTTCTTT.

This clonotype was detected a few times. Here the CDR3 reads CASSSGSTARNIQYF. The CDR3 DNA reads as TGTGCCAGCAGTTCAGGCAGCACAGCAAGAAACATTCAGTACTTC. This sequence joins TRBV28 and TRBJ2-4; D ambiguous. The CDR3 totals 15 residues. Germline loops: CDR1 MDHEN, CDR2 SYDVKM. V was pared by 4 bases and J by 6 bases, with 16 bases between.

The rearrangement links TRBV6-5 to TRBJ2-3; 14 positions match TRBD2. The CDR3 has 15 residues. The junction had 1 base not matched to a gene; V was cut back by 0 bases and J by 8 bases. The germline V gene encodes CDR1 MNHEY and CDR2 SVGAGI. The DNA of the CDR3 is TGTGCCAGCAGTTACTCGACTAGCGGGGGGGTTACGCAGTATTTT. Protein product: CASSYSTSGGVTQYF.

The rearrangement links TRBV2 to TRBJ2-6; TRBD1 is a possible D gene (6 bases). Trimming removed 1 base at V and 0 bases at J, with 13 bases between. Germline values: CDR1 SNHLY, CDR2 FYNNEI. The length of the CDR3 is 18 residues. The CDR3 nucleotides are TGTGCCAGCAGTGAAGGACAGGTCAGCTTCTCTGGGGCCAACGTCCTGACTTTC. Translating it yields CASSEGQVSFSGANVLTF. The full variable domain, in which reference TRBV2 and TRBJ2-6 provide the parts outside the CDR3, is EPEVTQTPSHQVTQMGQEVILRCVPISNHLYFYWYRQILGQKVEFLVSFYNNEISEKSEIFDDQFSVERPDGSNFTLKIRSTKLEDSAMYFCASSEGQVSFSGANVLTFGAGSRLTVL.

This clonotype showed up just a few times. The genes are TRBV7-9 and TRBJ2-5; D might be TRBD1 (6 bases). CDR3 length: 14 amino acids. V was trimmed by 1 base and J by 5 bases, leaving 11 bases between them. Germline V lookup: CDR1 SEHNR, CDR2 FQNEAQ (reference sequence). The CDR3 protein is CASSLEGVLETQYF. CDR3 DNA sequence: TGTGCCAGCAGCTTAGAGGGGGTACTGGAGACCCAGTACTTC.

This clonotype showed up many times. V usage is TRBV20-1 and J usage is TRBJ2-5, with TRBD2 as a possible D gene (6 bases). This CDR3 is 12 amino acids long. Trimming removed 4 bases from V and 2 bases from J, with 8 bases in between. Germline CDR1 is DFQATT and CDR2 is SNEGSKA (reference sequence). CDR3 nucleotide sequence: TGCAGTGCTAAACTAGCTCAAGAGACCCAGTACTTC. Protein: CSAKLAQETQYF.

The rearrangement links TRBV20-1 to TRBJ2-2, with 12 nucleotides matching TRBD2. Germline V gives CDR1 DFQATT, CDR2 SNEGSKA (reference sequence). With 0 bases clipped from V and 5 bases from J, the junction kept 7 bases outside the gene matches. This CDR3 region has 17 residues. The CDR3 DNA is TGCAGTGCTAGAGATTCGACTAGCGGGAGTTGGACCGGGGAGCTGTTTTTT. Translation gives CSARDSTSGSWTGELFF.

This clonotype was picked up a small number of times. The rearrangement uses TRBV9 and TRBJ1-4; 8 nucleotides match TRBD1. The J segment lost 8 bases and the V segment lost 4 bases, leaving 10 bases of the junction unmatched. Looked up from germline, CDR1 is SGDLS and CDR2 is YYNGEE. CDR3 length: 15 amino acids. CDR3 region: CASSLRTGPGEKLFF. The CDR3 nucleotides read TGTGCCAGCAGCCTCCGGACAGGGCCTGGCGAAAAACTGTTTTTT.

In its sample, this clonotype was seen a few times. The chain couples TRBV7-8 to TRBJ2-1; 9 positions agree with TRBD2. Germline CDR1 is SGHVS and CDR2 is FQNEAQ. V lost 5 bases and J lost 2; bases outside the gene matches: 4. The CDR3 is 15 amino acids. The CDR3 region is CASSPREGPYNEQFF. The CDR3 DNA reads TGTGCCAGCAGCCCGCGGGAGGGCCCCTACAATGAGCAGTTCTTC.

A few counts support this clonotype. The V call is TRBV7-8, the J call TRBJ2-5; 13 bases match TRBD2. The J segment lost 4 bases and the V segment lost 4 bases, leaving 12 bases of the junction unmatched. CDR1 and CDR2 from the germline V gene are SGHVS and FQNEAQ. The CDR3 spans 18 residues. CDR3 protein: CASSSPEETSGRGETQYF. The CDR3 nucleotides are TGTGCCAGCAGCTCCCCGGAGGAAACTAGCGGGAGGGGAGAGACCCAGTACTTC. The whole variable domain, remainder taken from reference TRBV7-8 and TRBJ2-5, is GAGVSQSPRYKVAKRGQDVALRCDPISGHVSLFWYQQALGQGPEFLTYFQNEAQLDKSGLPSDRFFAERPEGSVSTLKIQRTQQEDSAVYLCASSSPEETSGRGETQYFGPGTRLLVL.

This clonotype was picked up a small number of times. V and J are TRBV5-1 and TRBJ2-5, with D unclear. V lost 0 bases and J 4 bases, leaving 10 bases between the germline ends. The CDR3 is 14 residues long. CDR1 SGHRS and CDR2 YFSETQ come from the germline V gene. The CDR3 DNA reads TGCGCCAGCAGCTTGGCCTTAGTCGGAGAGACCCAGTACTTC. It translates to CASSLALVGETQYF.

This clonotype was recorded a few times. V usage is TRBV4-1 and J usage is TRBJ1-1; 10 bases are shared with TRBD1. Germline V CDR1 and CDR2: MGHRA, YSYEKL. V shed 2 bases, J shed 11 bases, and the junction held 8 bases outside the gene matches. The CDR3 contains 14 residues. CDR3 sequence: CASSQPRDRGFAFF. The CDR3, as DNA: TGCGCCAGCAGCCAACCCCGGGACAGGGGATTTGCTTTCTTT.

V usage is TRBV5-1 and J usage is TRBJ2-2; TRBD1 aligns across 8 bases. Trimming removed 2 bases from V and 3 bases from J; junction bases left unmatched: 3. CDR3 length equals 15 residues. Germline CDR1 reads SGHRS; CDR2 reads YFSETQ. CDR3 residues: CASSFTTGDTGELFF. In DNA, the CDR3 is TGCGCCAGCAGCTTCACGACAGGGGACACCGGGGAGCTGTTTTTT.

This chain connects TRBV12-3 or TRBV12-4 to TRBJ2-4; 7 nucleotides line up with TRBD1. V dropped 5 bases and J dropped 1; count of bases not matched to a gene: 8. This CDR3 spans 16 amino acids. The CDR3 reads CASSVQGVAAKNIQYF. The CDR3, as DNA: TGTGCCAGCAGTGTCCAGGGGGTGGCGGCCAAAAACATTCAGTACTTC.

CDR3 amino acids: CASSLEQGMITGELFF. In nucleotides, the CDR3 is TGTGCCAGCAGCTTAGAGCAGGGGATGATCACCGGGGAGCTGTTTTTT. The rearrangement joins TRBV9 to TRBJ2-2; a weak D match, TRBD1 (6 bases). The CDR3 length is 16 residues. Germline-derived CDR1 and CDR2 are SGDLS and YYNGEE. With 4 bases removed from V and 4 bases from J, the gap between germline ends came to 17 bases.

The chain recombines TRBV12-3 or TRBV12-4 with TRBJ2-1; TRBD1 matches at 7 bases. After removal of 6 bases from V and 5 bases from J, the junction contained 4 bases not matched to a gene. The CDR3 is 13 residues long. CDR3 DNA: TGTGCCAGCAGCGGGGACAGCCACAATGAGCAGTTCTTC. This sequence encodes CASSGDSHNEQFF.